Given below is one TCR beta chain in context. This entry belongs to a study of technical replicates of blood from a handful of donors. Measured with immunoSEQ multiplex PCR; TCRdb has only the in-frame clones, and not every one. The sample yields some 96,000 clones, 90% to 96% seen once. Germline loops: CDR1 LNHDA, CDR2 SQIVND (reference sequence). Losses at the gene ends were 4 bases for V and 4 bases for J; bases not matched to a gene: 5. The CDR3 consists of 16 residues. This chain links TRBV19 with TRBJ1-4; 11 bases are a match to TRBD1. Sequences were obtained from T cells isolated from PBMCs. This receptor was taken from a human donor in good health. The CDR3: CASSTRDRGVNEKLFF. In nucleotides, the CDR3 is TGTGCCAGTAGTACCCGGGACAGGGGGGTTAATGAAAAACTGTTTTTT.